This record concerns one TCR beta chain sequence. The sample comes from a study of blood T cell repertoires in COVID-19. Study-level information: Samples representing acute and convalescent COVID-19 were sourced from the United States, Italy and Spain.

The CDR3 runs 17 residues. V gave up 5 bases and J gave up 4 bases; unmatched junction bases: 13. In the study's own analysis: Amplification from reference gene primers served as the basis for estimated nucleated cell counts. This table comes from immunoSEQ multiplex PCR, and its TCRdb copy is limited to in-frame clones, with some not included. D and trimming were read from the DNA, whereas the V and J calls and clone size are those reported in that table. The data hold roughly 190,000 clones, with about 80% observed a single time. The chain employs TRBV5-3 and TRBJ1-4; 8 nucleotides align to TRBD1. TRBV5-3 is classed as an ORF, of uncertain function. The receptor comes from a human donor with acute or convalescent COVID-19. The donor label of this sample is uncertain. Sequencing used peripheral blood. The CDR3 region is CARRNPPGGQVNEKLFF. CDR3 sequence (DNA): TGTGCCAGAAGGAACCCCCCGGGGGGACAGGTTAATGAAAAACTGTTTTTT.